A single sample is the source of the 5 T cell receptor beta chains below, sequenced in a study of blood T cell repertoires in COVID-19. TCRdb's table, derived via immunoSEQ multiplex PCR, lists solely in-frame clones and lacks some. The sample has roughly 120,000 clones; more than 90% are singletons. The sequenced material came from peripheral blood. These receptors all come from a man aged 45-65 years with active COVID-19.

V usage is TRBV7-2 and J usage is TRBJ2-4; the D is unclear. V was cut by 5 bases and J by 0 bases, with 8 bases left in between. Germline V gives CDR1 SGHTA, CDR2 FQGNSA. This CDR3 is built from 14 residues. CDR3 bases: TGTGCCAGCAGCCCCCAAATAGCCAAAAACATTCAGTACTTC. Translation gives CASSPQIAKNIQYF.

This clone was seen only once. J is TRBJ1-2 and V is TRBV10-3, with a weak D call TRBD1 (5 bases). This CDR3 region has 12 residues. The V gene's germline CDR1 is ENHRY and CDR2 SYGVKD. Trimming left V 9 bases short and J 6 bases short, with 14 bases between. CDR3 amino acids: CAIWRGVDGYTF. DNA of the CDR3: TGTGCCATTTGGCGGGGCGTGGATGGCTACACCTTC.

This clone appeared once. The V and J genes are TRBV24-1 and TRBJ2-3; 13 nucleotides agree with TRBD2. Germline trimming cut 4 bases from V and 4 bases from J; bases unmatched to any gene: 16. Germline V lookup: CDR1 KGHDR, CDR2 SFDVKD. The CDR3 runs to 20 residues. The CDR3 loop is CATSDRKLAGGPLGADTQYF. In DNA form, the CDR3 reads TGTGCCACCAGTGACAGGAAACTAGCGGGAGGGCCTCTTGGGGCAGATACGCAGTATTTT.

The table lists this clone with a few counts. The chain has TRBV27 and TRBJ1-1; the D is unclear. The germline CDR1 and CDR2 sequences are MNHEY and SMNVEV (reference sequence). V dropped 6 bases and J dropped 5 bases, with 13 bases sitting between them. The CDR3 is 13 residues long. The CDR3 loop is CASSRSSRTEAFF. The CDR3 region has the DNA TGTGCCAGCAGCCGTTCCTCACGGACTGAAGCTTTCTTT.

This sequence joins TRBV2 and TRBJ2-5; D is perhaps TRBD2 (6 bases). The ends were cut back, 6 bases at V and 4 bases at J, with 18 bases in the middle. Germline V gives CDR1 SNHLY, CDR2 FYNNEI. The CDR3 spans 15 residues. For the CDR3, the DNA is TGTGCCAGCAGGCGGGGCAAGTTGTGGGGAGAGACCCAGTACTTC. Amino acid sequence: CASRRGKLWGETQYF.